The 17 T cell receptor beta chains given below trace back to one sample, sequenced in a study of blood T cells in healthy people across ages. A second PCR of 7 to 11 cycles used a sample-barcoded 5' primer and a J-beta primer mix. TCRdb used MiXCR to reprocess the 5' RACE reads, holding one entry per CDR3 protein. In the table there are roughly 1.9 million distinct CDR3 sequences, approximately 39% of which are singletons. Sequences were obtained from blood. These receptor sequences come from a human donor in good health.

This clonotype was recorded a few times. An end of the junction differs from the germline gene, which may be a read error. V and J are TRBV7-9 and TRBJ1-1, with 7 positions matching TRBD1. In germline, CDR1 is SEHNR, CDR2 FQNEAQ (reference sequence). There are 19 residues in the CDR3. The CDR3 DNA follows: TGTGCCAGCAGCCAGACAGGGCTCGGGGCCTGGGCGTTGAACACTGAGGCTTTCTTT. Amino acid sequence: CASSQTGLGAWALNTEAFF.

The chain carries TRBV7-9 and TRBJ1-4, with a possible D match to TRBD1 (5 bases). V was cut by 6 bases and J by 4 bases, with 9 bases left in between. Germline V gene data show CDR1 as SEHNR and CDR2 as FQNEAQ (reference sequence). The CDR3 covers 13 residues. In nucleotides, the CDR3 is TGTGCCAGCAGACAACAGGATAATGAAAAACTGTTTTTT. Translation: CASRQQDNEKLFF. Combining the CDR3 with reference TRBV7-9 and TRBJ1-4 gives the whole variable domain DTGVSQNPRHKITKRGQNVTFRCDPISEHNRLYWYRQTLGQGPEFLTYFQNEAQLEKSRLLSDRFSAERPKGSFSTLEIQRTEQGDSAMYLCASRQQDNEKLFFGSGTQLSVL.

For this clonotype: The junction differs from germline at one of its ends, possibly a read error. The chain recombines TRBV6-5 with TRBJ1-6; 9 bases fit TRBD1. Germline CDR1 MNHEY, CDR2 SVGAGI. The CDR3 consists of 17 residues. In nucleotides, the CDR3 is TGTACCAGCAGTTACTCGGGGACAGGGATCGGGTGGTCACCCCTCCACTTT. Amino acid sequence: CTSSYSGTGIGWSPLHF.

CDR3 in amino acids: CASSLERLLAKNIQYF. Here the CDR3 DNA reads TGTGCCAGCAGCTTAGAGAGGCTGTTAGCCAAAAACATTCAGTACTTC. This chain joins TRBV7-2 and TRBJ2-4; D is unresolved. The CDR3 is 16 amino acids. The germline V and J ends were trimmed by 1 base and 0 bases, with 10 bases remaining between them. The germline CDR1 and CDR2 sequences are SGHTA and FQGNSA.

This clonotype was seen a handful of times. The chain employs TRBV9 and TRBJ2-4; D may correspond to TRBD1 or TRBD2 (5 bases each). The CDR3 has 16 amino acids. The V gene's germline CDR1 is SGDLS and CDR2 YYNGEE. The V end lost 4 bases, the J end lost 6 bases, and 20 bases lay between the germline ends. This CDR3 reads CASSISSGTDGNIQYF. The CDR3 coding sequence is TGTGCCAGCAGCATATCCTCCGGGACCGACGGAAACATTCAGTACTTC.

This clonotype occurred once. CDR3 sequence (DNA): TGTGCCACCAGCAGAGAGGGTGAAGTCACTGAAGCTTTCTTT. As protein: CATSREGEVTEAFF. This chain uses TRBV15 with TRBJ1-1, with D unresolved. Trimming pared 0 bases from V and 4 bases from J, leaving 9 bases between. The CDR3 is 14 residues long. The germline V gene has CDR1 LNHNV and CDR2 YYDKDF (reference sequence).

The chain joins TRBV2 to TRBJ1-4; TRBD1 might be the D (5 bases). The germline V and J ends were trimmed by 6 bases and 10 bases, with 18 bases remaining between them. Germline V gene data show CDR1 as SNHLY and CDR2 as FYNNEI. CDR3 length equals 14 residues. CDR3 amino acids: CASRVRQGYRKLFF. CDR3 DNA: TGTGCCAGCAGGGTGAGGCAGGGTTACCGAAAACTGTTTTTT. The full variable domain, completed using reference TRBV2 and TRBJ1-4, is EPEVTQTPSHQVTQMGQEVILRCVPISNHLYFYWYRQILGQKVEFLVSFYNNEISEKSEIFDDQFSVERPDGSNFTLKIRSTKLEDSAMYFCASRVRQGYRKLFFGSGTQLSVL.

This clonotype was observed a handful of times. The chain is built from TRBV12-3 or TRBV12-4 and TRBJ2-4; a weak D match, TRBD1 (6 bases). Between the trimmed V and J ends, which lost 7 bases and 0 bases, there was a span of 7 bases. This CDR3 is built from 13 residues. CDR3 region: CASKGEAKNIQYF. CDR3 nucleotide sequence: TGTGCCAGCAAGGGGGAAGCCAAAAACATTCAGTACTTC.

The rearrangement joins TRBV2 to TRBJ2-3; 9 positions match TRBD1. Unmatched junction bases numbered 11, after V lost 11 bases and J lost 5 bases. The CDR3 loop spans 14 amino acids. Germline V lookup: CDR1 SNHLY, CDR2 FYNNEI. CDR3: CAGADRGMIDTQYF. The CDR3 DNA reads TGTGCCGGGGCGGACAGGGGTATGATAGATACGCAGTATTTT.

The chain combines TRBV9 with TRBJ1-1; 8 positions agree with TRBD1. With 4 bases clipped from V and 1 base from J, the junction kept 9 bases outside the gene matches. Germline CDR1 reads SGDLS; CDR2 reads YYNGEE. This CDR3 is built from 16 residues. The DNA for the CDR3 is TGTGCCAGCAGCTTCTCTCCCGGACAGGGGAACACTGAAGCTTTCTTT. Translation gives CASSFSPGQGNTEAFF.

CDR3 in DNA: TGTGCCAGCAGCTGGGGGAGGGCTGAAGCTTTCTTT. Translation gives CASSWGRAEAFF. The genes are TRBV5-6 and TRBJ1-1, with D possibly being TRBD1 (5 bases). The CDR3 extends over 12 amino acids. Trimming took off 3 bases at V and 6 bases at J, with 9 bases between the two ends. Germline CDR1 SGHDT, CDR2 YYEEEE.

The genes are TRBV7-6 and TRBJ2-7; TRBD2 matches 12 bases. Germline CDR1 and CDR2: SGHVS and FNYEAQ. CDR3 length: 18 residues. V gave up 5 bases and J gave up 2 bases; unmatched junction bases: 13. The CDR3 here is CASSLGLAGLLRTYEQYF. Here the CDR3 DNA reads TGTGCCAGCAGCCTAGGACTAGCGGGGTTGCTTAGGACCTACGAGCAGTACTTC.

This clonotype has only a few counts. The rearrangement uses TRBV7-2 and TRBJ2-7; D might be TRBD1 or TRBD2, each matching 5 bases. With 7 bases removed from V and 3 bases from J, the gap between germline ends came to 16 bases. This CDR3 is built from 14 residues. The V gene's germline CDR1 is SGHTA and CDR2 FQGNSA. The CDR3 protein is CASNRGANNYEQYF. The CDR3 DNA is TGTGCCAGCAACCGAGGGGCGAATAACTACGAGCAGTACTTC. Full variable domain (rest looked up from reference TRBV7-2 and TRBJ2-7): GAGVSQSPSNKVTEKGKDVELRCDPISGHTALYWYRQSLGQGLEFLIYFQGNSAPDKSGLPSDRFSAERTGGSVSTLTIQRTQQEDSAVYLCASNRGANNYEQYFGPGTRLTVT.

The chain uses TRBV9 and TRBJ2-7, with 9 bases identical to TRBD1. From germline, CDR1 is SGDLS and CDR2 YYNGEE. The CDR3 sequence is 16 residues long. The V segment lost 3 bases and the J segment 6 bases; nucleotides outside the gene matches: 13. DNA for the CDR3: TGTGCCAGCAGCGGGATATCGGGACAGGGACCCTGCGAGCAGTACTTC. Translated, it gives CASSGISGQGPCEQYF.

This clonotype was observed a few times. V and J are TRBV20-1 and TRBJ2-3; TRBD1 or TRBD2 may be the D gene (6 bases each). Germline V CDR1 and CDR2: DFQATT, SNEGSKA (reference sequence). The V end lost 3 bases, the J end lost 5 bases, and 15 bases lay between the germline ends. There are 14 residues in the CDR3. This CDR3 is CSASVGGPGDTQYF. CDR3 in DNA: TGCAGTGCTAGTGTGGGGGGCCCTGGAGATACGCAGTATTTT.

The table lists this clonotype with a count of one. CDR3 sequence: CASSLNPGYTDTQYF. In DNA, the CDR3 is TGTGCCAGCAGCTTAAATCCGGGATATACAGATACGCAGTATTTT. The chain couples TRBV7-3 to TRBJ2-3, with a weak D call TRBD2 (5 bases). Trimming took off 1 base at V and 3 bases at J, with 11 bases between the two ends. This CDR3 spans 15 amino acids. Germline CDR1 SGHTA, CDR2 FQGTGA.

This clonotype was observed at least ten times. This chain connects TRBV29-1 to TRBJ2-4; TRBD1 or TRBD2 may be the D gene (5 bases each). Germline V gene data show CDR1 as SQVTM and CDR2 as ANQGSEA. Trimming stripped 6 bases from V and 14 bases from J, with 23 bases between. This CDR3 spans 13 amino acids. The CDR3 is CSVADHRDPREYF. The CDR3 DNA follows: TGCAGCGTGGCAGACCACCGGGACCCCAGGGAGTACTTC.